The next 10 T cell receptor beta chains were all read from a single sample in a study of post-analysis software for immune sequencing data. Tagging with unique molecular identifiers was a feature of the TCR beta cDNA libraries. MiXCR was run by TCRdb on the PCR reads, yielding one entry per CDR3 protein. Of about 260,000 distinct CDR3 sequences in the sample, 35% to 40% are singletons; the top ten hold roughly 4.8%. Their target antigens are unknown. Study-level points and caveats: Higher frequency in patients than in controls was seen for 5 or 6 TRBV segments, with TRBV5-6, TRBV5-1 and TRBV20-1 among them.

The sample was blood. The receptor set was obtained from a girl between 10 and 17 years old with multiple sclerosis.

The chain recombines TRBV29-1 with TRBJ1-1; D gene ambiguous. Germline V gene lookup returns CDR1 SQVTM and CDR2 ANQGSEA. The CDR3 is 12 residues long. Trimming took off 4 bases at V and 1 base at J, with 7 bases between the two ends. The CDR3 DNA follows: TGCAGCGTTGCCGGCAGGAACACTGAAGCTTTCTTT. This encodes CSVAGRNTEAFF.

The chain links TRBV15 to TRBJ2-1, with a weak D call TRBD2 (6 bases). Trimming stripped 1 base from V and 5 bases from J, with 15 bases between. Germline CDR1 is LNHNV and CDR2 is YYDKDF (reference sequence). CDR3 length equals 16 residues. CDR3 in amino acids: CATSRAQGGWNNEQFF. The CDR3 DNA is TGTGCCACCAGCAGAGCTCAGGGAGGTTGGAACAATGAGCAGTTCTTC.

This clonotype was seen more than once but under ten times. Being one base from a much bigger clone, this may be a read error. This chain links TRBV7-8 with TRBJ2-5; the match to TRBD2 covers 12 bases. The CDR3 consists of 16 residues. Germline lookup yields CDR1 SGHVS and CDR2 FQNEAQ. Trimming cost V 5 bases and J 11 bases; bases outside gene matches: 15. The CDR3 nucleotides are TGTGCCAGCAGCGTACCACTAGCGGGAGGAACGGGTGAGCAGTACTTC. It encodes CASSVPLAGGTGEQYF.

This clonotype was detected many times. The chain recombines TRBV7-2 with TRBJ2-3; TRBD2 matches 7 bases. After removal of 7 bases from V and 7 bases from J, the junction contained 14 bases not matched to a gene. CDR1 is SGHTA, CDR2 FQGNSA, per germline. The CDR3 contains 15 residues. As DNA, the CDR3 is TGTGCCAGCACCCTCCTGAGCGGGATCGGAAATACGCAGTATTTT. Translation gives CASTLLSGIGNTQYF.

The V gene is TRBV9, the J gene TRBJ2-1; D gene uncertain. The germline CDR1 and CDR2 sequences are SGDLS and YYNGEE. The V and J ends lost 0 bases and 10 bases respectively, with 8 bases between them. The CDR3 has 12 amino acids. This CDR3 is CASSVDVGEQFF. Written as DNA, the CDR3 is TGTGCCAGCAGCGTAGACGTCGGGGAGCAGTTCTTC.

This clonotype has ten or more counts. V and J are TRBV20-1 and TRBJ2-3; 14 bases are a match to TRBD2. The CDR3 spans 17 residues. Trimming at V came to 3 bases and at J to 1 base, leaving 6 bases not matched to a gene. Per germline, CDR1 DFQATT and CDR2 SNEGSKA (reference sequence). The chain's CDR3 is CSASGLAGGLRTDTQYF. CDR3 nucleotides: TGCAGTGCTAGTGGACTAGCGGGGGGCCTCCGCACAGATACGCAGTATTTT.

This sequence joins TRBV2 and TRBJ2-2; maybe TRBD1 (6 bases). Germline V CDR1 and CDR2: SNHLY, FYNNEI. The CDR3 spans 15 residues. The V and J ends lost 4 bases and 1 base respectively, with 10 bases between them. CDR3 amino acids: CASSVTGQNTGELFF. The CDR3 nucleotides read TGTGCCAGCAGTGTAACGGGACAGAACACCGGGGAGCTGTTTTTT.

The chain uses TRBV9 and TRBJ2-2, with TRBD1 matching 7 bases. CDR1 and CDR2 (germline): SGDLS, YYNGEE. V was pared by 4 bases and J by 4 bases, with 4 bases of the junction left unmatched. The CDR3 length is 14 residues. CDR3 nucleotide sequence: TGTGCCAGCAGCATCCGGGACAGCACCGGGGAGCTGTTTTTT. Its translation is CASSIRDSTGELFF.

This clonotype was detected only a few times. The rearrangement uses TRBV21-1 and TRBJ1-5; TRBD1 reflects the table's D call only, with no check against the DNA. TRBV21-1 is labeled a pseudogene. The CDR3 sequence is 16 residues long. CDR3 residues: CASSTGQGACNQPQHF. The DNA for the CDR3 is TGTGCCAGCAGCACGGGTCAGGGGGCTTGCAATCAGCCCCAGCATTTT.

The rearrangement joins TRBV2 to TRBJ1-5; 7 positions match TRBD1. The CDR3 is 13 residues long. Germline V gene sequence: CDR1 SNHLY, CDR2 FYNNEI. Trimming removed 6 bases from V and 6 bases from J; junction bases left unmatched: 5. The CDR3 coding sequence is TGTGCCAGCAGGCGGGACAGCGTTCAGCCCCAGCATTTT. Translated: CASRRDSVQPQHF. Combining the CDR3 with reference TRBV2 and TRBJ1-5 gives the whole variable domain EPEVTQTPSHQVTQMGQEVILRCVPISNHLYFYWYRQILGQKVEFLVSFYNNEISEKSEIFDDQFSVERPDGSNFTLKIRSTKLEDSAMYFCASRRDSVQPQHFGDGTRLSIL.